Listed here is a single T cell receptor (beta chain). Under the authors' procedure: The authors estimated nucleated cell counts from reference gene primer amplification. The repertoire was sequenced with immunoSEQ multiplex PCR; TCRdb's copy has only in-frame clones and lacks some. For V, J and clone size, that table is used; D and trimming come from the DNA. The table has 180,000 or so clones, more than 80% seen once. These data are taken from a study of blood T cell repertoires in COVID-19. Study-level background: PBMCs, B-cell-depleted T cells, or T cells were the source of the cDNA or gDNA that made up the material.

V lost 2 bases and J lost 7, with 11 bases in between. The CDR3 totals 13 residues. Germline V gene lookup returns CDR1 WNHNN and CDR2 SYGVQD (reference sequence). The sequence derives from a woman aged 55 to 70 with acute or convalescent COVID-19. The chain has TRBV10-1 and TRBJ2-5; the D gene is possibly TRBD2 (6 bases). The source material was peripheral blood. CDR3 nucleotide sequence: TGCGCCAGCAGTGAGAGTATGGGGGGGACCCAGTACTTC. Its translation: CASSESMGGTQYF.